Each of the 16 T cell receptor beta chains below was sequenced from the same sample in a study of T-cell reconstitution after alpha-beta-depleted transplantation in children listed by TCRdb under 2016. The treatment or condition label corresponds to: allogeneic hematopoietic cell transplantation with graft depleted of TCRalphabeta T cells and CD19 B cells. The library was built by means of PCR. Instrument used: Illumina HiSeq 2500. To normalize quantification of the TCRbeta repertoire, the TCR libraries were built with molecular barcoding that relied on unique molecular identifiers. TCRdb ran its own pipeline on the public reads, namely fastp trimming at Q25 and MiXCR clone calling, and kept in-frame beta chains. When rows share a CDR3 protein, they turn into one entry using the most common DNA and genes. Within this sample are roughly 100,000 distinct CDR3 sequences, with roughly 7.2% of them counted one time only. The top ten clonotypes cover less than 20% of the sample.

Source: PBMCs, taken before TCRalphabeta/CD19-depleted stem cell transplant. The receptors derive from a boy aged 2-9 years with acute lymphoblastic leukemia, due to receive a stem cell transplant.

As concerns this clonotype: A much larger clone lies one base from this, so it may be a read error. V gene TRBV27 combines with J gene TRBJ2-5; no definite D call. V lost 6 bases and J 4 bases, leaving 15 bases between the germline ends. CDR3 length equals 14 residues. The germline V gene encodes CDR1 MNHEY and CDR2 SMNVEV (reference sequence). DNA of the CDR3: TGTGCCAGCAGCCCCATGGACCGCCCAGAGACCCAGTACTTC. Amino acids: CASSPMDRPETQYF.

This clonotype was counted at least ten times. CDR3 in DNA: TGCGCCAGCAGCCAAGAAGGGCGCGCGGGGGCCCCCACAGATACGCAGTATTTT. Translation gives CASSQEGRAGAPTDTQYF. V gene TRBV4-1 combines with J gene TRBJ2-3; TRBD2 might be the D (7 bases). With 0 bases removed from V and 2 bases from J, the gap between germline ends came to 18 bases. The CDR3 loop spans 18 amino acids. The germline V gene encodes CDR1 MGHRA and CDR2 YSYEKL.

This clonotype was recorded at least ten times. The V and J genes are TRBV7-9 and TRBJ1-5, with 8 bases matching TRBD1. Germline CDR1 SEHNR, CDR2 FQNEAQ (reference sequence). V gave up 5 bases and J gave up 6 bases; unmatched junction bases: 9. The CDR3 consists of 15 residues. This CDR3 is CASSPGQGMVQPQHF. For the CDR3, the DNA is TGTGCCAGCAGCCCCGGACAGGGAATGGTTCAGCCCCAGCATTTT.

V gene TRBV4-1 combines with J gene TRBJ2-3; 7 positions agree with TRBD2. The ends lost 0 bases at V and 0 bases at J; junction bases unmatched: 6. CDR3 length: 17 amino acids. The germline gives CDR1 MGHRA, CDR2 YSYEKL. The CDR3 here is CASSQDSLAASTDTQYF. CDR3 in DNA: TGCGCCAGCAGCCAAGATAGTCTAGCGGCTAGCACAGATACGCAGTATTTT.

This clonotype was counted many times. The genes are TRBV28 and TRBJ1-5, with 9 positions matching TRBD1. Germline V gives CDR1 MDHEN, CDR2 SYDVKM. The CDR3 loop spans 16 amino acids. The junction had 12 bases not matched to a gene; V was cut back by 5 bases and J by 7 bases. The CDR3: CASSRPPGTGKQPQHF. CDR3 nucleotide sequence: TGTGCCAGCAGTCGACCTCCTGGGACAGGGAAACAGCCCCAGCATTTT.

This clonotype was detected only a few times. The chain carries TRBV5-5 and TRBJ2-2; 11 bases map to TRBD1. The CDR3 has 18 residues. The germline V gene has CDR1 SGHKS and CDR2 YYEKEE (reference sequence). The ends lost 0 bases at V and 4 bases at J; junction bases unmatched: 8. CDR3 residues: CASSLDPVGQGATGELFF. The DNA for the CDR3 is TGTGCCAGCAGCTTGGACCCGGTAGGACAGGGGGCCACCGGGGAGCTGTTTTTT.

The chain uses TRBV12-3 or TRBV12-4 and TRBJ2-1, with D possibly TRBD2 on 7 matching bases. There are 15 residues in the CDR3. V was trimmed by 6 bases and J by 4 bases, leaving 16 bases between them. CDR3 residues: CASRLKGGVYNEQFF. The CDR3 bases are TGTGCCAGCAGGCTGAAGGGGGGGGTTTACAATGAGCAGTTCTTC.

As concerns this clonotype: It may be a read error: a sequence one base away is much more abundant. The J gene is TRBJ2-5, the V gene TRBV7-2; TRBD2 agrees at 13 bases. CDR3 length: 15 amino acids. Per the germline V gene, CDR1 is SGHTA and CDR2 is FQGNSA. The CDR3 sequence is CASSSGLAGKETQCF. CDR3 DNA: TGTGCCAGCAGCTCGGGACTAGCGGGGAAAGAGACCCAGTGCTTC. Full variable domain (remainder filled in from reference TRBV7-2 and TRBJ2-5): GAGVSQSPSNKVTEKGKDVELRCDPISGHTALYWYRQSLGQGLEFLIYFQGNSAPDKSGLPSDRFSAERTGGSVSTLTIQRTQQEDSAVYLCASSSGLAGKETQCFGPGTRLLVL.

The sample holds a few counts of this clonotype. The chain has TRBV6-2 or TRBV6-3 and TRBJ1-2; no firm D call. Germline CDR1 MNHEY, CDR2 SVGEGT. Trimming shortened V by 2 bases and J by 5 bases, and 18 bases separated the two germline ends. The length of the CDR3 is 16 residues. The DNA of the CDR3 is TGTGCCAGCAGTTACGCCTTACCGGAATCCCCGTATGGCTACACCTTC. Protein: CASSYALPESPYGYTF.

This clonotype was seen at least ten times. The gene calls are TRBV12-3 or TRBV12-4 and TRBJ1-5; D might be TRBD1 (5 bases). V lost 2 bases and J lost 2, with 10 bases in between. This CDR3 has 15 residues. The CDR3 coding sequence is TGTGCCAGCAGTTTACAGGGTATGGGCAATCAGCCCCAGCATTTT. It yields the protein CASSLQGMGNQPQHF.

About this clonotype: A much larger clone differs from this one at a single base, so this may be a read error. This chain joins TRBV3-1 and TRBJ2-5, with D tentatively TRBD1 (6 bases). Germline CDR1 and CDR2: LGHDT and YNNKEL (reference sequence). This CDR3 contains 17 residues. In DNA form, the CDR3 reads TGTGCCAGCTGCCAAGGGGGATACGGGACACACGTCGAGACCCAGTACTTC. It specifies CASCQGGYGTHVETQYF.

This clonotype was found many times. The chain recombines TRBV7-2 with TRBJ2-7; no definite D call. CDR1 and CDR2 (germline): SGHTA, FQGNSA. V was cut by 4 bases and J by 8 bases, with 12 bases left in between. This CDR3 comprises 12 residues. This CDR3 is CASSSTRPQQYF. The CDR3 nucleotides read TGTGCCAGCAGCTCCACCCGACCGCAGCAGTACTTC.

This clonotype has more than one count but fewer than ten. The chain recombines TRBV4-2 with TRBJ2-3, with D tentatively TRBD1 or TRBD2 (5 bases each). The germline gives CDR1 LGHNA, CDR2 YNFKEQ. This CDR3 spans 16 amino acids. Trimming took 0 bases from V and 1 from J, leaving 11 bases between them. CDR3 amino acids: CASSQDWDGGTDTQYF. DNA of the CDR3: TGTGCCAGCAGCCAAGATTGGGACGGGGGCACAGATACGCAGTATTTT.

This clonotype has at least ten counts. The chain uses TRBV5-1 and TRBJ2-7; 12 positions match TRBD1. Looked up from germline, CDR1 is SGHRS and CDR2 is YFSETQ. V trimming: 3 bases; J trimming: 7 bases; junction bases outside the gene matches: 11. This CDR3 has 16 residues. The DNA for the CDR3 is TGCGCCAGCAGCTCCAATTTTCGGGACAGGGGGCAGGAGCAGTACTTC. Protein sequence: CASSSNFRDRGQEQYF.

The chain combines TRBV6-5 with TRBJ2-1, with 10 bases lining up with TRBD1. The CDR3 runs to 14 residues. Losses at the gene ends were 6 bases for V and 2 bases for J; bases not matched to a gene: 1. Germline CDR1 and CDR2: MNHEY and SVGAGI. CDR3 sequence reads: CASRGTGAYNEQFF. The CDR3 DNA reads TGTGCCAGCAGAGGGACAGGGGCCTACAATGAGCAGTTCTTC.

This clonotype was found a few times. CDR3 loop: CASSLRNIQYF. In DNA form, the CDR3 reads TGTGCCAGCTCACTCAGGAACATTCAGTACTTC. The genes are TRBV18 and TRBJ2-4; no firm D call. This CDR3 comprises 11 residues. V lost 4 bases, J lost 7 bases, and 5 bases lay in between. In germline, CDR1 is KGHSH, CDR2 LQKENI. Looking up the rest from reference TRBV18 and TRBJ2-4 gives the full variable domain: NAGVMQNPRHLVRRRGQEARLRCSPMKGHSHVYWYRQLPEEGLKFMVYLQKENIIDESGMPKERFSAEFPKEGPSILRIQQVVRGDSAAYFCASSLRNIQYFGAGTRLSVL.